The rows below give T cell receptor beta chains drawn from one sample of a study of Ad26.COV2.S vaccination and SARS-CoV-2 variants. Data came from immunoSEQ multiplex PCR; TCRdb stores just in-frame clones and leaves some out. The sample consists of hundreds of thousands of clones, more than 75% of them appearing once. Sequenced here: peripheral blood, sampled in a trial of Ad26.COV2.S vaccine versus placebo. These receptors all stem from a person between 18 and 59 years old who received the Ad26.COV2.S COVID-19 vaccine or a placebo. Both conserved end residues are part of each CDR3.

J gene,V gene,CDR3 protein
TRBJ2-5,TRBV30,CAWSHWASGGSETQYF
TRBJ1-1,TRBV18,CASSKQTSDTEAFF
TRBJ2-4,TRBV15,CATSRERNIQYF
TRBJ1-3,TRBV30,CAWSPLDGKSGNTIYF
TRBJ2-7,TRBV15,CATSRASIRVSYEQYF
TRBJ1-1,TRBV5-1,CASRSWAETEAFF
TRBJ1-3,TRBV6-6,CASRDDRGPMGNTIYF
TRBJ1-2,TRBV6-5,CASSYSRGGVGYGYTF
TRBJ1-1,TRBV28,CASSLGGNTEAFF
TRBJ1-1,TRBV7-6,CASSLGAGTVMNTEAFF
TRBJ2-2,TRBV29-1,CSVVVLGELFF
TRBJ2-1,TRBV5-1,CASSFRQGGNEQFF
TRBJ1-2,TRBV5-1,CASSWTGGNYGYTF
TRBJ2-2,TRBV19,CASSVQANTGELFF
TRBJ1-2,TRBV29-1,CSVDVSSNYGYTF
TRBJ2-5,TRBV11-2,CASSSLGQGRKETQYF
TRBJ2-7,TRBV6-2/TRBV6-3,CASSPTGANSYEQYF
TRBJ2-2,TRBV2,CASGTPNTGELFF
TRBJ2-1,TRBV4-3,CASSQTEYNEQFF
TRBJ2-5,TRBV11-2,CASSLGQEETQYF
TRBJ1-6,TRBV27,CASSLGRYSPLHF
TRBJ1-4,TRBV5-1,CASGETDINEKLFF
TRBJ2-3,TRBV19,CASSIGGGQGVADTQYF
TRBJ1-2,TRBV6-5,CASRWLDYGYTF
TRBJ2-3,TRBV4-1,CASSQSLTPRHTRDTQYF